The 22 T cell receptor beta chains in this list originate from one sample, sequenced in a study of blood T cell repertoires in COVID-19. Repertoires were generated with immunoSEQ multiplex PCR, while TCRdb's copy carries only in-frame clones and drops some. There are around 60,000 clones in the sample; roughly 90% occur only once, and about 3.8% lies in the top ten. Material: peripheral blood. The receptor source for this set is a human donor in a cohort sampled during active COVID-19.

This clone was detected a few times. The chain joins TRBV5-4 to TRBJ2-1, with 16 bases aligning to TRBD2. The germline CDR1 and CDR2 sequences are SGHNT and YYREEE (reference sequence). The CDR3 totals 18 residues. J was trimmed by 9 bases and V by 3 bases; bases with no gene match: 12. The CDR3 DNA reads as TGTGCCAGCAGCTCACCGGGACTAGCGGGAGGGCCTTTTGGTGAGCAGTTCTTC. This gives the protein CASSSPGLAGGPFGEQFF. The variable domain in full, with the rest retrieved from reference TRBV5-4 and TRBJ2-1, is ETGVTQSPTHLIKTRGQQVTLRCSSQSGHNTVSWYQQALGQGPQFIFQYYREEENGRGNFPPRFSGLQFPNYSSELNVNALELDDSALYLCASSSPGLAGGPFGEQFFGPGTRLTVL.

V gene TRBV28 combines with J gene TRBJ1-2; 8 bases agree with TRBD1. Per germline, CDR1 MDHEN and CDR2 SYDVKM. This CDR3 region has 14 residues. With 2 bases clipped from V and 6 bases from J, the junction kept 5 bases outside the gene matches. CDR3 residues: CASSLVPTGDGYTF. For the CDR3, the DNA is TGTGCCAGCAGTTTAGTGCCGACAGGGGATGGCTACACCTTC.

This chain links TRBV5-4 with TRBJ1-5, with D possibly TRBD1 on 5 matching bases. CDR3 length: 13 amino acids. Germline CDR1 SGHNT, CDR2 YYREEE (reference sequence). Trimming pared 5 bases from V and 4 bases from J, leaving 10 bases between. CDR3 in amino acids: CASRRRGNQPQHF. DNA of the CDR3: TGTGCCAGCAGACGTAGGGGTAATCAGCCCCAGCATTTT.

The genes are TRBV7-8 and TRBJ1-5, with no clear D. The CDR3 is 14 amino acids. The germline CDR1 and CDR2 sequences are SGHVS and FQNEAQ. Trimming cost V 1 base and J 1 base, with 5 bases left between them. The DNA for the CDR3 is TGTGCCAGCAGCTTAGTCAGAAGCAATCAGCCCCAGCATTTT. As protein: CASSLVRSNQPQHF.

The chain has TRBV13 and TRBJ2-3; D is unclear. The germline gives CDR1 PRHDT, CDR2 FYEKMQ (reference sequence). V dropped 2 bases and J dropped 0 bases, with 12 bases sitting between them. This CDR3 is built from 16 residues. CDR3 sequence (DNA): TGTGCCAGCAGCTTACCCGCCGTGACTAGCACAGATACGCAGTATTTT. As protein: CASSLPAVTSTDTQYF.

The genes are TRBV20-1 and TRBJ1-1; no clear D gene. The germline V and J ends were trimmed by 1 base and 4 bases, with 4 bases remaining between them. Germline CDR1 and CDR2: DFQATT and SNEGSKA (reference sequence). CDR3 size: 11 residues. CDR3 sequence: CSARGSTEAFF. In DNA form, the CDR3 reads TGCAGTGCTAGAGGCAGCACTGAAGCTTTCTTT.

V is TRBV9 and J is TRBJ1-6; D possibly corresponds to TRBD1 (5 bases). V lost 3 bases, J lost 0 bases, and 13 bases lay in between. Germline V gives CDR1 SGDLS, CDR2 YYNGEE. The CDR3 extends over 17 amino acids. The chain's CDR3 is CASSASGGSSYNSPLHF. Here the CDR3 DNA reads TGTGCCAGCAGCGCATCCGGGGGTAGCTCCTATAATTCACCCCTCCACTTT.

The gene calls are TRBV9 and TRBJ2-7, with D possibly TRBD2 on 6 matching bases. Trimming stripped 0 bases from V and 1 base from J, with 11 bases between. Germline V gives CDR1 SGDLS, CDR2 YYNGEE. This CDR3 is built from 15 residues. CDR3 residues: CASSVGVGGSYEQYF. The CDR3 coding sequence is TGTGCCAGCAGCGTAGGAGTGGGGGGTTCCTACGAGCAGTACTTC.

This clone was observed a single time. DNA of the CDR3: TGTGCCAGCATGGGGGGACGGGATTCCTACGAGCAGTACTTC. This sequence encodes CASMGGRDSYEQYF. The chain uses TRBV6-6 and TRBJ2-7, with D possibly matching TRBD2 (6 bases). The CDR3 is 14 amino acids. CDR1 is MNHNY and CDR2 is SVGAGI in the germline V gene (reference sequence). Trimming took off 7 bases at V and 1 base at J, with 14 bases between the two ends.

The chain employs TRBV4-3 and TRBJ2-1, with TRBD2 matching 8 bases. Germline CDR1 is LGHNA and CDR2 is YSLEER. V dropped 3 bases and J dropped 1; count of bases not matched to a gene: 8. The CDR3 totals 17 residues. This CDR3 is CASSHGTAGASYNEQFF. DNA for the CDR3: TGCGCCAGCAGCCATGGCACAGCGGGGGCGTCCTACAATGAGCAGTTCTTC.

The chain is built from TRBV5-4 and TRBJ2-7; TRBD1 is a possible D gene (5 bases). The CDR3 loop spans 13 amino acids. V dropped 1 base and J dropped 4 bases, with 9 bases sitting between them. Germline CDR1 is SGHNT and CDR2 is YYREEE (reference sequence). CDR3 sequence: CASSLQGAYEQYF. CDR3 sequence (DNA): TGTGCCAGCAGCTTGCAGGGCGCATACGAGCAGTACTTC.

V gene TRBV3-1 (or the pseudogene TRBV3-2) combines with J gene TRBJ2-1; 8 nucleotides line up with TRBD2. Trimming removed 10 bases from V and 2 bases from J; junction bases left unmatched: 19. Germline-derived CDR1 and CDR2 are LGHDT and YNNKEL (reference sequence). CDR3 length equals 18 residues. Here the CDR3 reads CATRSGKGNEGAYNEQFF. CDR3 DNA: TGTGCCACCCGTAGCGGGAAAGGCAACGAGGGGGCCTACAATGAGCAGTTCTTC.

The V and J genes are TRBV6-1 and TRBJ2-7; 10 bases agree with TRBD1. Germline CDR1 and CDR2: MNHNS and SASEGT. V lost 1 base and J lost 6; bases outside the gene matches: 0. The CDR3 runs 13 residues. CDR3 sequence (DNA): TGTGCCAGCAGTGAAGGGGACAGGGGCGAGCAGTACTTC. Translated, it gives CASSEGDRGEQYF.

The chain employs TRBV18 and TRBJ2-5; 10 positions agree with TRBD2. CDR1 and CDR2 from the germline V gene are KGHSH and LQKENI. The CDR3 covers 16 residues. Trimming removed 0 bases from V and 4 bases from J; junction bases left unmatched: 5. The CDR3 DNA reads as TGTGCCAGCTCACCACCCCCAGCGGGAGGGCCAGAGACCCAGTACTTC. Protein product: CASSPPPAGGPETQYF.

This sequence joins TRBV5-1 and TRBJ1-1; unclear D gene. With 4 bases removed from V and 4 bases from J, the gap between germline ends came to 14 bases. Per the germline V gene, CDR1 is SGHRS and CDR2 is YFSETQ. The CDR3 totals 14 residues. In DNA form, the CDR3 reads TGCGCCAGCAGCGGTGGGCGGGTTAGCACTGAAGCTTTCTTT. This sequence encodes CASSGGRVSTEAFF.

The chain joins TRBV5-4 to TRBJ2-7; TRBD2 agrees at 9 bases. V dropped 0 bases and J dropped 6; count of bases not matched to a gene: 10. The CDR3 covers 16 residues. Per the germline V gene, CDR1 is SGHNT and CDR2 is YYREEE (reference sequence). CDR3 sequence reads: CASSLGMAGGRSEQYF. Here the CDR3 DNA reads TGTGCCAGCAGCTTGGGTATGGCGGGGGGGAGATCCGAGCAGTACTTC.

The J gene is TRBJ2-5, the V gene TRBV4-1; 8 bases are a match to TRBD2. The trim removed 1 base at V and 10 bases at J, leaving 11 bases unmatched. Germline lookup yields CDR1 MGHRA and CDR2 YSYEKL. The CDR3 is 15 amino acids. In DNA, the CDR3 is TGCGCCAGCAGCCAAGGATACGGGGGGGCCGTGGACCAGTACTTC. Its translation: CASSQGYGGAVDQYF.

The chain recombines TRBV11-2 with TRBJ1-3, with a possible D match to TRBD1 (6 bases). This CDR3 spans 19 amino acids. Germline-derived CDR1 and CDR2 are SGHAT and FQNNGV. The V gene lost 3 bases and the J gene lost 0 bases, with 21 bases spanning the gap. CDR3 in amino acids: CASSFFPETDRLSGNTIYF. CDR3 in DNA: TGTGCCAGCAGCTTCTTTCCCGAGACTGACAGGCTCTCTGGAAACACCATATATTTT.

This chain uses TRBV7-9 with TRBJ2-2, with 7 bases matching TRBD1. Germline loops: CDR1 SEHNR, CDR2 FQNEAQ (reference sequence). Unmatched junction bases numbered 15, after V lost 3 bases and J lost 5 bases. The length of the CDR3 is 18 residues. This CDR3 reads CASSFAIMGTVRTGELFF. In DNA form, the CDR3 reads TGTGCCAGCAGCTTCGCGATTATGGGGACAGTCAGGACCGGGGAGCTGTTTTTT.

V and J are TRBV30 and TRBJ1-4; TRBD1 matches 7 bases. The CDR3 runs 14 residues. Germline V CDR1 and CDR2: GTSNPN, SVGIG (reference sequence). J lost 9 bases, V lost 0 bases, and 7 bases had no gene match. CDR3 sequence: CAWSVDRVGKKLFF. The CDR3 DNA sequence: TGTGCCTGGAGTGTAGACAGGGTAGGGAAAAAACTGTTTTTT.

The V gene is TRBV4-2, the J gene TRBJ2-1; tentative D call: TRBD2 (7 bases). Per the germline V gene, CDR1 is LGHNA and CDR2 is YNFKEQ. The CDR3 sequence is 15 residues long. The germline V and J ends were trimmed by 5 bases and 6 bases, with 17 bases remaining between them. CDR3 in DNA: TGTGCCAGCAGCAAAGGGGGGGAGGGTTTCAATGAGCAGTTCTTC. It codes for CASSKGGEGFNEQFF.

The chain joins TRBV5-4 to TRBJ1-2; perhaps TRBD1 as D (5 bases). CDR3 size: 13 residues. Per germline, CDR1 SGHNT and CDR2 YYREEE (reference sequence). Trimming removed 2 bases from V and 3 bases from J, with 8 bases in between. DNA for the CDR3: TGTGCCAGCAGCTTATCAGGGTACTATGGCTACACCTTC. Translating it yields CASSLSGYYGYTF.